This TCR beta chain comes out of a study of cytomegalovirus exposure and HLA in healthy donors. Study-wide context: The approximately 110 validation repertoires, a later analysis reported, used the same platform as the approximately 700 first-cohort repertoires.

Of note for this clone: What it binds is not known.

General study findings and limits: The dataset shows that most TCR sequences were rare, while some public TCRs occurred in many donors.

TCRdb's copy holds only in-frame clones and misses some; the assay was immunoSEQ multiplex PCR. The table lists about 170,000 clones, approximately 89% of them singletons. Germline values: CDR1 SGHTA, CDR2 FQGNSA. The CDR3 is 15 amino acids. V was shortened by 7 bases and J by 5 bases, with 20 bases between the two germline ends. Specimen: PBMCs. This chain links TRBV7-2 with TRBJ1-2; weak D call: TRBD1 (5 bases). This clonotype originated in a man aged 18 to 35 in good health and CMV-seropositive. The CDR3 DNA follows: TGTGCCAGCACTCGCGGGGGAGGGCGGATATATGGCTACACCTTC. It encodes CASTRGGGRIYGYTF.